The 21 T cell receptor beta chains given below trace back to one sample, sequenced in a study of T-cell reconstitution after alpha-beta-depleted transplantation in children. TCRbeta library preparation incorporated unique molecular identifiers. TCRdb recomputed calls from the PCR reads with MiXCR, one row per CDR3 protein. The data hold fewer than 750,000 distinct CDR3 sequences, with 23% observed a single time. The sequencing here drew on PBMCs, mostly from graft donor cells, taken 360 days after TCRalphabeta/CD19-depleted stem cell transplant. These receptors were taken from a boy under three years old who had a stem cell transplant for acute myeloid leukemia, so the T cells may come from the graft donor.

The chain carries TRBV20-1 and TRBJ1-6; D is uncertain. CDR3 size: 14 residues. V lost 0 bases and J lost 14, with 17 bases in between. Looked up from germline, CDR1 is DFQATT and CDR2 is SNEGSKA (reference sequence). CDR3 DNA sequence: TGCAGTGCTAGAGATCTCCTCCGGGTTTTCACCCTCCACTTT. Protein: CSARDLLRVFTLHF.

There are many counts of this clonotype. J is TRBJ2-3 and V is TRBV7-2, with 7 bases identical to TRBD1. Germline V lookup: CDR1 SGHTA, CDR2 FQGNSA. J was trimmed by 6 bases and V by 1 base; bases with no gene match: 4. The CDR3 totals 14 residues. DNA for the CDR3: TGTGCCAGCAGCTTAGACAGGGGATGGGATACGCAGTATTTT. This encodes CASSLDRGWDTQYF.

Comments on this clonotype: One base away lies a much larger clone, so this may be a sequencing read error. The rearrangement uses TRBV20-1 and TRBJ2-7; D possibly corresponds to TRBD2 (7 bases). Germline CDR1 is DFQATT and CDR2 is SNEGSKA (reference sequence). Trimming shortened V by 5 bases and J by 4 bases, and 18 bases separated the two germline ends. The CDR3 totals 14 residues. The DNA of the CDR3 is TGCAGTGCTCCCCAACGGGGGGCCAGGTACGAGCAGTACTTC. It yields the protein CSAPQRGARYEQYF.

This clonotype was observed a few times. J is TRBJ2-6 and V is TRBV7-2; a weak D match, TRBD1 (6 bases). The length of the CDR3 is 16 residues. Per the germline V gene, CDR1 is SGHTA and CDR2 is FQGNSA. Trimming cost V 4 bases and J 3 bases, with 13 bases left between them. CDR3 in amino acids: CASSSPHRDGANVLTF. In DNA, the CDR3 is TGTGCCAGCAGCTCGCCTCACAGGGATGGGGCCAACGTCCTGACTTTC.

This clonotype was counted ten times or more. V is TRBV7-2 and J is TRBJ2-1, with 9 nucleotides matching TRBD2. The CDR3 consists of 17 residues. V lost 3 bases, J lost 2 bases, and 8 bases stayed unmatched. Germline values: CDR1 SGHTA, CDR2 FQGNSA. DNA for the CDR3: TGTGCCAGCAGCTTTGTGCTAGCGGGACCGGCCTACAATGAGCAGTTCTTC. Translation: CASSFVLAGPAYNEQFF.

Here the CDR3 reads CASSSQLGLAGTVETQYF. The CDR3 DNA reads TGTGCCAGCAGTTCCCAGCTGGGGCTAGCGGGGACCGTTGAGACCCAGTACTTC. The rearrangement links TRBV12-3 or TRBV12-4 to TRBJ2-5; 9 positions match TRBD2. V lost 4 bases to trimming and J lost 5 bases; unmatched junction nucleotides: 17. The CDR3 loop spans 18 amino acids.

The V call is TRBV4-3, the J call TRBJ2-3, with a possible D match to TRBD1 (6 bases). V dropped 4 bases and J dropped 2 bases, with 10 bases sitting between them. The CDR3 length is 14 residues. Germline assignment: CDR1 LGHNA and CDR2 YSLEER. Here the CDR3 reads CASSRRQDTDTQYF. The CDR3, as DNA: TGCGCCAGCAGCCGTCGACAGGACACAGATACGCAGTATTTT.

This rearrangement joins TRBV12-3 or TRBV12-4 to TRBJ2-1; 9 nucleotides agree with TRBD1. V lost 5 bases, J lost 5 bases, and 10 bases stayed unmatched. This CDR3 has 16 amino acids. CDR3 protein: CASSPHRGLRDNEQFF. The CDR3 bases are TGTGCCAGCAGTCCTCACAGGGGGCTGCGGGACAATGAGCAGTTCTTC.

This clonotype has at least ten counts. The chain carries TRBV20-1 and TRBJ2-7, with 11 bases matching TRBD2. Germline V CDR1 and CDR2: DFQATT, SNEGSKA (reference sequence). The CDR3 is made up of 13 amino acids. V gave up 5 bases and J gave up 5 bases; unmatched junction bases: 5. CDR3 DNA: TGCAGTGCTTTCTCGACTAGCGGGGACGAGCAGTACTTC. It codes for CSAFSTSGDEQYF.

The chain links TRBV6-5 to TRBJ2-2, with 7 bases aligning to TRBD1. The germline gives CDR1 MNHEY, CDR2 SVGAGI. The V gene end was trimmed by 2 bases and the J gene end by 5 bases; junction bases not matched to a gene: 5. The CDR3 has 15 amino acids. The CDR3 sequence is CASSYDRAQTGELFF. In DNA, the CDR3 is TGTGCCAGCAGTTACGACAGGGCGCAAACCGGGGAGCTGTTTTTT.

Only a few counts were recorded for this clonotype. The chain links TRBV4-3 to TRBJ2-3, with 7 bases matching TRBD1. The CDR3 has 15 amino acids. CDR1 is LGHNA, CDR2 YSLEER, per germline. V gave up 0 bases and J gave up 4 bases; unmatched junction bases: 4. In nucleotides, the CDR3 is TGCGCCAGCAGCCAAGATGACAGGGCGGCAGATACGCAGTATTTT. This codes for CASSQDDRAADTQYF.

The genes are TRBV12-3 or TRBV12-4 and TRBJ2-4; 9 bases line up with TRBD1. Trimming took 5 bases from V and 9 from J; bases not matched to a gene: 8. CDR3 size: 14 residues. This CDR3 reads CASSPNRGRGIQYF. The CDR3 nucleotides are TGTGCCAGCAGTCCGAACAGGGGGCGCGGCATTCAGTACTTC.

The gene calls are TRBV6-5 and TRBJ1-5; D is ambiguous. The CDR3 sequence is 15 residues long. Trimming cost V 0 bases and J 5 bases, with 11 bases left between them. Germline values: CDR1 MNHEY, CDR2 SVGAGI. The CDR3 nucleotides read TGTGCCAGCAGTTACTCGACTGGGGTGGATCAGCCCCAGCATTTT. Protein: CASSYSTGVDQPQHF.

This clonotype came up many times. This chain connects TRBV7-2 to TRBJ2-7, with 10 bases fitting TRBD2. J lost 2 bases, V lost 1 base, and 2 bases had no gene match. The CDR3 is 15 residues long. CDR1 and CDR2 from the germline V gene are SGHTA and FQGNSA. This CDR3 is CASSLERGGTYEQYF. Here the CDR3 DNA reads TGTGCCAGCAGCTTAGAGCGGGGGGGCACCTACGAGCAGTACTTC.

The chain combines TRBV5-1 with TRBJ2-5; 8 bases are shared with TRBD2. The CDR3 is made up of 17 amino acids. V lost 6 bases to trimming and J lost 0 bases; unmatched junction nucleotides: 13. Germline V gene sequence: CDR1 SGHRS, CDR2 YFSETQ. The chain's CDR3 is CASTRLAGITYQETQYF. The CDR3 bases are TGCGCCAGCACCCGATTAGCGGGGATTACGTACCAAGAGACCCAGTACTTC.

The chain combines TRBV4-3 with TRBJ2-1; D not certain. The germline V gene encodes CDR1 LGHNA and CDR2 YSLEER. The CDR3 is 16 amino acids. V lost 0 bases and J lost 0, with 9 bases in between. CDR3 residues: CASSQDRMSSYNEQFF. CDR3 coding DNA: TGCGCCAGCAGCCAAGATCGCATGAGCTCCTACAATGAGCAGTTCTTC.

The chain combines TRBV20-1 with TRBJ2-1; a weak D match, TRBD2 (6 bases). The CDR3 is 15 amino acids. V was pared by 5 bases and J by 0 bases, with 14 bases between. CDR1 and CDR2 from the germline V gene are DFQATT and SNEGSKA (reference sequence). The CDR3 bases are TGCAGTGCTGGAGGGACGGGGAGCTCCTACAATGAGCAGTTCTTC. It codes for CSAGGTGSSYNEQFF.

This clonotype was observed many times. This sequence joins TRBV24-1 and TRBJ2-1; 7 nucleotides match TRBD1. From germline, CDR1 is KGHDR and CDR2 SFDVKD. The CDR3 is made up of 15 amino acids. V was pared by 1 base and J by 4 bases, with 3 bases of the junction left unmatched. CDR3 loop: CATSDFSGQYNEQFF. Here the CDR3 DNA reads TGTGCCACCAGTGATTTCTCGGGACAGTACAATGAGCAGTTCTTC.

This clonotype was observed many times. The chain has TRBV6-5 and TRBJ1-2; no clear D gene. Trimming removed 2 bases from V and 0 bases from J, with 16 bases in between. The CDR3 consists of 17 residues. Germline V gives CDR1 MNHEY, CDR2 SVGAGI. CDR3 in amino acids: CASSYTTPSQPNYGYTF. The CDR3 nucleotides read TGTGCCAGCAGTTACACAACCCCCTCTCAGCCTAACTATGGCTACACCTTC.

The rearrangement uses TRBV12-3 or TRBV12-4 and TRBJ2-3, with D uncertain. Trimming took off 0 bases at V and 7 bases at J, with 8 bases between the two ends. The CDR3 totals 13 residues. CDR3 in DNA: TGTGCCAGCAGTTTAGCGGGATCCTATACGCAGTATTTT. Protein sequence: CASSLAGSYTQYF.

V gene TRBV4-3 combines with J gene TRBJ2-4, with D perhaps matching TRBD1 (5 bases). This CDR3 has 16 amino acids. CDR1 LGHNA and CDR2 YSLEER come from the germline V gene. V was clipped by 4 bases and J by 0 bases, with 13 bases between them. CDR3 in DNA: TGCGCCAGCAGCCCACAGGAATCGCTAGCCAAAAACATTCAGTACTTC. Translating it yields CASSPQESLAKNIQYF.